The T cell receptor beta chain described here comes from a study of T cell responses to AZD1222 COVID-19 vaccine. About the study: Doses given second, at about 4 or about 12 weeks, were pooled.

A remark on this clone: Its target is not known.

TCRdb's copy holds only in-frame clones and misses some; the assay was immunoSEQ multiplex PCR. The profile covers about 120,000 clones, with 75% to 95% appearing a single time and 5% to 6.5% taken by the ten largest. Germline V gives CDR1 MNHEY, CDR2 SVGAGI. The V end lost 5 bases, the J end lost 12 bases, and 17 bases lay between the germline ends. CDR3 length: 13 residues. Whole-study findings and limits: Distributed over spike, vaccine-associated CD4 TCRs predominated at 160-218 and 743-854.

The chain combines TRBV6-5 with TRBJ2-1, with D tentatively TRBD1 (6 bases). The sequence derives from an adult in good health. The sample was peripheral blood, taken on day 0 of AZD1222 vaccination. The CDR3 sequence is CASSQDRLAGQFF. The CDR3 DNA reads TGTGCCAGCAGTCAGGACAGACTCGCGGGGCAGTTCTTC.